The 21 T cell receptor beta chains reported below all come from one sample, sequenced in a study of T cells after yellow fever vaccination. TCRdb itself ran the 5' RACE reads through MiXCR, one entry per CDR3 protein. The profile shows about 53,000 distinct CDR3 sequences, around 6.2% of them singletons. Sequenced here: PBMCs, either bulk or a sorted T-cell subset (CD4+, CD8+, memory, or dextramer-sorted; not recorded which), sampled on the day of the yellow fever booster vaccination. These TCRs come from a young man who received the YFV17D yellow fever vaccine.

This clonotype was counted many times. This sequence joins TRBV29-1 and TRBJ1-2; no clear D gene. This CDR3 region has 12 residues. Germline CDR1 reads SQVTM; CDR2 reads ANQGSEA. Trimming removed 6 bases at V and 7 bases at J, with 15 bases between. CDR3 nucleotides: TGCAGCGTCCAAACGCAAAAACCTGGCTACACCTTC. It is translated as CSVQTQKPGYTF.

This chain's CDR3 is CASSNLGETQYF. The CDR3 DNA reads as TGCGCCAGCAGCAACCTAGGGGAGACCCAGTACTTC. The V and J genes are TRBV5-1 and TRBJ2-5; D call uncertain. Trimming stripped 4 bases from V and 5 bases from J, with 9 bases between. The CDR3 runs to 12 residues. CDR1 and CDR2 from the germline V gene are SGHRS and YFSETQ.

This clonotype has a count of ten or more. The rearrangement joins TRBV7-2 to TRBJ2-7; D uncertain. V shed 0 bases and J shed 3 bases, with 9 bases lying between them. Germline CDR1 is SGHTA and CDR2 is FQGNSA. The CDR3 contains 14 residues. This chain's CDR3 is CASSLAYGYYEQYV. CDR3 nucleotides: TGTGCCAGCAGCTTAGCTTACGGGTACTACGAGCAGTACGTC.

This clonotype showed up many times. The chain links TRBV27 to TRBJ2-2; D might be TRBD1 (6 bases). The CDR3 is 13 amino acids. Germline loops: CDR1 MNHEY, CDR2 SMNVEV (reference sequence). V gave up 4 bases and J gave up 9 bases, with 12 bases separating them. CDR3 residues: CASSSPTGWELFF. The CDR3 bases are TGTGCCAGCAGTTCCCCTACAGGGTGGGAGCTGTTTTTT.

The rearrangement uses TRBV5-6 and TRBJ2-3, with D perhaps TRBD1 (5 bases). Germline CDR1 reads SGHDT; CDR2 reads YYEEEE. Trimming shortened V by 3 bases and J by 2 bases, and 16 bases separated the two germline ends. This CDR3 comprises 16 residues. The chain's CDR3 is CASSSWTRRYTDTQYF. CDR3 nucleotides: TGTGCCAGCAGCTCCTGGACACGCCGATACACAGATACGCAGTATTTT.

The J gene is TRBJ2-7, the V gene TRBV5-4; 9 bases fit TRBD1. CDR1 SGHNT and CDR2 YYREEE come from the germline V gene (reference sequence). The CDR3 spans 14 residues. With 0 bases clipped from V and 11 bases from J, the junction kept 9 bases outside the gene matches. Here the CDR3 reads CASSLAGQGPGKYV. The DNA of the CDR3 is TGTGCCAGCAGCTTGGCGGGACAGGGACCCGGGAAGTACGTC.

This clonotype was seen at least ten times. V gene TRBV4-1 combines with J gene TRBJ1-2; D not certain. The CDR3 contains 16 residues. CDR1 and CDR2 from the germline V gene are MGHRA and YSYEKL. The V end was cut by 0 bases, the J end by 4 bases, with 15 bases between. The CDR3 region is CASSQDLSAKPYGYTF. CDR3 nucleotide sequence: TGCGCCAGCAGCCAAGACTTGTCAGCTAAGCCCTATGGCTACACCTTC.

This clonotype was seen at least ten times. This chain joins TRBV7-8 and TRBJ2-3, with 11 bases identical to TRBD2. This CDR3 has 16 residues. The germline CDR1 and CDR2 sequences are SGHVS and FQNEAQ. J lost 5 bases, V lost 3 bases, and 7 bases had no gene match. This CDR3 reads CASSFLAGGRVDTQYF. CDR3 DNA sequence: TGTGCCAGCAGCTTTTTAGCGGGGGGGCGGGTAGATACGCAGTATTTT.

This clonotype occurred many times. The chain carries TRBV7-2 and TRBJ2-2, with 13 bases identical to TRBD2. CDR1 and CDR2 from the germline V gene are SGHTA and FQGNSA. V shed 8 bases and J 11 bases; nucleotides not matched to a gene: 5. The CDR3 contains 13 residues. CDR3 DNA: TGTGCCAGCGGACGGACTAGCGGGGGTGAGCTGTTTTTT. Amino acid sequence: CASGRTSGGELFF. Full variable domain (missing parts from reference TRBV7-2 and TRBJ2-2): GAGVSQSPSNKVTEKGKDVELRCDPISGHTALYWYRQSLGQGLEFLIYFQGNSAPDKSGLPSDRFSAERTGGSVSTLTIQRTQQEDSAVYLCASGRTSGGELFFGEGSRLTVL.

In this sample, this clonotype turned up once. The J gene is TRBJ1-2, the V gene TRBV20-1; 8 bases line up with TRBD1. CDR1 is DFQATT and CDR2 is SNEGSKA in the germline V gene (reference sequence). Germline trimming cut 5 bases from V and 0 bases from J; bases unmatched to any gene: 14. The CDR3 loop spans 17 amino acids. The DNA of the CDR3 is TGCAGTGCTCACGACCGGGGACAGGCGAAACCTAACTATGGCTACACCTTC. It specifies CSAHDRGQAKPNYGYTF.

This clonotype was detected a few times. The chain combines TRBV29-1 with TRBJ2-7; 9 bases agree with TRBD1. V shed 5 bases, J shed 3 bases, and the junction held 11 bases outside the gene matches. Germline V gene sequence: CDR1 SQVTM, CDR2 ANQGSEA. The CDR3 extends over 15 amino acids. The CDR3 region has the DNA TGCAGCGTTTCCCCCGGGACAGGGAGGATCTACGAGCAGTACTTC. It codes for CSVSPGTGRIYEQYF.

The genes are TRBV29-1 and TRBJ1-1; D not certain. The germline V and J ends were trimmed by 4 bases and 10 bases, with 16 bases remaining between them. The germline gives CDR1 SQVTM, CDR2 ANQGSEA. This CDR3 comprises 12 residues. CDR3 loop: CSVVAQSGGAFF. CDR3 nucleotide sequence: TGCAGCGTTGTAGCCCAGTCCGGAGGAGCTTTCTTT.

This clonotype showed up many times. The V and J genes are TRBV27 and TRBJ2-2; D gene ambiguous. Trimming removed 3 bases at V and 2 bases at J, with 4 bases between. The germline CDR1 and CDR2 sequences are MNHEY and SMNVEV (reference sequence). The CDR3 covers 13 residues. CDR3 DNA: TGTGCCAGCAGTTTTTCAAACACCGGGGAGCTGTTTTTT. Translation: CASSFSNTGELFF.

This clonotype appeared many times. The chain couples TRBV28 to TRBJ2-3; D possibly corresponds to TRBD1 (6 bases). Germline V gene sequence: CDR1 MDHEN, CDR2 SYDVKM. V was shortened by 5 bases and J by 2 bases, with 14 bases between the two germline ends. The CDR3 runs to 15 residues. CDR3 residues: CASSPPRGYTDTQYF. The CDR3 nucleotides read TGTGCCAGCAGTCCCCCCAGGGGCTACACAGATACGCAGTATTTT.

There are many counts of this clonotype. The V gene is TRBV5-6, the J gene TRBJ1-1; possible D gene TRBD1, 5 bases. Trimming pared 3 bases from V and 13 bases from J, leaving 19 bases between. Germline values: CDR1 SGHDT, CDR2 YYEEEE. This CDR3 has 13 amino acids. CDR3 residues: CASSWGVGEYGFF. The CDR3 nucleotides read TGTGCCAGCAGCTGGGGCGTGGGGGAGTATGGTTTCTTT.

This clonotype was observed a few times. V usage is TRBV5-1 and J usage is TRBJ1-2, with D possibly being TRBD1 (5 bases). Trimming left V 0 bases short and J 2 bases short, with 11 bases between. Germline CDR1 and CDR2: SGHRS and YFSETQ. CDR3 length equals 15 residues. CDR3 loop: CASSLGGTANYGYTF. The CDR3, as DNA: TGCGCCAGCAGCTTGGGAGGGACGGCGAACTATGGCTACACCTTC.

This clonotype was seen a handful of times. The CDR3 loop reads CAISGREGQEHEQYF. The CDR3 nucleotides are TGTGCCATCAGTGGGAGGGAAGGTCAAGAACACGAGCAGTACTTC. The gene calls are TRBV10-3 and TRBJ2-7, with a possible D match to TRBD2 (6 bases). V shed 4 bases and J shed 5 bases, with 18 bases lying between them. This CDR3 region has 15 residues. Germline CDR1 reads ENHRY; CDR2 reads SYGVKD.

This clonotype occurred a few times. The genes are TRBV12-3 or TRBV12-4 and TRBJ1-5; TRBD1 matches 7 bases. The V gene end was trimmed by 4 bases and the J gene end by 3 bases; junction bases not matched to a gene: 6. CDR3 length: 15 amino acids. The CDR3, as DNA: TGTGCCAGCAGTTCCGGGACAGAATACAATCAGCCCCAGCATTTT. Translating it yields CASSSGTEYNQPQHF.

This clonotype was seen more than once but under ten times. The genes are TRBV18 and TRBJ1-1; D gene unclear. Germline CDR1 reads KGHSH; CDR2 reads LQKENI. Between the trimmed V and J ends, which lost 0 bases and 4 bases, there was a span of 12 bases. This CDR3 region has 15 residues. The CDR3 is CASSPPQSEGTEAFF. CDR3 in DNA: TGTGCCAGCTCACCACCGCAATCGGAGGGCACTGAAGCTTTCTTT.

This clonotype was counted between two and nine times. This sequence joins TRBV7-6 and TRBJ2-2; possible D gene TRBD1, 5 bases. Trimming stripped 2 bases from V and 1 base from J, with 11 bases between. The germline V gene has CDR1 SGHVS and CDR2 FNYEAQ. CDR3 length: 16 amino acids. The CDR3 region has the DNA TGTGCCAGCAGCTTATGGATAGGGGAGAACACCGGGGAGCTGTTTTTT. The encoded protein is CASSLWIGENTGELFF.

This clonotype was detected many times. The CDR3 DNA reads TGTGCCAGCAGGAAGGGGACTAGCGGGGGAGAGACCCAGTACTTC. It yields the protein CASRKGTSGGETQYF. The chain carries TRBV2 and TRBJ2-5, with 14 bases matching TRBD2. Unmatched junction bases numbered 4, after V lost 6 bases and J lost 4 bases. The CDR3 loop spans 15 amino acids. From germline, CDR1 is SNHLY and CDR2 FYNNEI.